Shown below are 2 T cell receptor beta chains from a single sample sequenced in a study of Graves' ophthalmopathy and Graves' hyperthyroidism. Amplification targeted the TCR beta CDR3 regions, with RNA transcripts as the source material. The library came from an HTBI-primed first-round RT-PCR and a second-round multiplex PCR. TCRdb re-called the multiplex PCR reads with MiXCR, one entry per CDR3 protein. The repertoire holds about 160,000 distinct CDR3 sequences, with 39% as singletons. Specimen: peripheral blood. The source is a man aged 30 to 45 with Graves' ophthalmopathy.

This clonotype showed up many times. The chain uses TRBV20-1 and TRBJ1-5; no clear D gene. CDR1 and CDR2 from the germline V gene are DFQATT and SNEGSKA (reference sequence). V was shortened by 5 bases and J by 2 bases, with 13 bases between the two germline ends. There are 14 residues in the CDR3. The CDR3 nucleotides read TGCAGTGCTCTATACCGGGGAGGCAATCAGCCCCAGCATTTT. Protein product: CSALYRGGNQPQHF.

This clonotype appeared many times. The chain combines TRBV6-2 or TRBV6-3 with TRBJ1-2; TRBD1 is a possible D gene (6 bases). This CDR3 has 15 amino acids. From germline, CDR1 is MNHEY and CDR2 SVGEGT. The V end was cut by 1 base, the J end by 3 bases, with 12 bases between. CDR3 nucleotides: TGTGCCAGCAGTTACTTCGCAGGGGAGGACTATGGCTACACCTTC. This gives the protein CASSYFAGEDYGYTF.